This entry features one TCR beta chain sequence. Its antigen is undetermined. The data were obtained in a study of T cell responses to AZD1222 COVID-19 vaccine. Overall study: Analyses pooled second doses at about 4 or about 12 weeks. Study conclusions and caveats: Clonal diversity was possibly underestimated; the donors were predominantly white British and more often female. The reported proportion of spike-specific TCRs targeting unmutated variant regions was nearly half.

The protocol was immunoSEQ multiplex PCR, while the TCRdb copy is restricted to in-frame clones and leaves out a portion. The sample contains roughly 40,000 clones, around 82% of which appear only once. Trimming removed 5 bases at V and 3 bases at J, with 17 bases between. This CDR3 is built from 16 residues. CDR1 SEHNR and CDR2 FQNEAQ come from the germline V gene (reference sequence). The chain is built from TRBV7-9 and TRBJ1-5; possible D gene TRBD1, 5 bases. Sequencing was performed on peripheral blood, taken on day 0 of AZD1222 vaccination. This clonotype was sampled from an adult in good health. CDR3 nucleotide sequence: TGTGCCAGCAGCCCGGGGCTCTCAAGCACCAATCAGCCCCAGCATTTT. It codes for CASSPGLSSTNQPQHF.